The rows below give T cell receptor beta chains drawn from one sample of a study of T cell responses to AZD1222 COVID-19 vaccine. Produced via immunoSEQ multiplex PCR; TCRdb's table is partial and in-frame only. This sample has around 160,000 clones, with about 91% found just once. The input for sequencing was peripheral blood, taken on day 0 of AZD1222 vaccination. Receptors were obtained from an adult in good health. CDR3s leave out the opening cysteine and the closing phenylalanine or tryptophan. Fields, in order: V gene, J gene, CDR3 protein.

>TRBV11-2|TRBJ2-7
ASSTDRGSEQY
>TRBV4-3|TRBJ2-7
ASSPQPTSGGSYEQY
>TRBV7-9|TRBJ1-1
ASSYETANTEAF
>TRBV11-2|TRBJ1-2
ASSSPSGQPA
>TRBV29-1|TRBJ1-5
SVAGGRGSNQPQH
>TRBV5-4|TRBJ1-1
ASSLQTNTEAF
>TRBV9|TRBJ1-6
ASRGEPYNSPLH
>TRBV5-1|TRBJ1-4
ASSSNRDSGEKLF
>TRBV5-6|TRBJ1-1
ASSLRGGAVHTEAF
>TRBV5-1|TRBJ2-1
ASSLARWGESSEQF
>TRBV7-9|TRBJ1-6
ASSLATGGYYNSPLH
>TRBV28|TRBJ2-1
ASSPPGTGEQF
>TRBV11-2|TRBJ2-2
ASSLVLTSNTGELF
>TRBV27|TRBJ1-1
ASSLGRGLNTEAF
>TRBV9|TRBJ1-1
ASSERGTGGGAF
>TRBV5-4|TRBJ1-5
ASSLGGTGQNQPQH
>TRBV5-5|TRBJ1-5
ASSFIGGGDQPQH
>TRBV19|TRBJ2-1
ASRSQNNEQF
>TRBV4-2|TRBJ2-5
ASSQDRTGAVGQY
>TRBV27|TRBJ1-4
ASSREAGWEKLF
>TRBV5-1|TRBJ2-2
ASSLEGTGRTGELF
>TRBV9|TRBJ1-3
ASSVGLEGRENTIY
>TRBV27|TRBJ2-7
ASSTSSFYYEQY
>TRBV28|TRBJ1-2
ASSFQDYGYT
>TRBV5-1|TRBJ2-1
ASSLRTGGDEQF
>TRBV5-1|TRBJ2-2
ASSEGHKNTGELF
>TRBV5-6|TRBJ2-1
ASSLERGGLSYNEQF
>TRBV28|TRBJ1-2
ASSLYSNLGAGNNYGYT
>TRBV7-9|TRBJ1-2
ASSLIEGANYGYT
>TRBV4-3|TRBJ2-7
ASSQDHLGRTGTYEQY
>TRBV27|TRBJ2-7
ASSLRSESSYEQY
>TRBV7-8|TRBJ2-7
ASSLGLAGTYEQY
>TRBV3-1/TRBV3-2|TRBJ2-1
ASSQDGTYNEQF
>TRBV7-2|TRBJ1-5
ASSLVGGESNQPQH
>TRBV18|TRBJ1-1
ASSPPGGRGRSSEAF
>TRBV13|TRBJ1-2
ASSLKSRTGSTYGYT
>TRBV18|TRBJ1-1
ASSRGTGVTEAF
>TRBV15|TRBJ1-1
ATSRGDADNTEAF
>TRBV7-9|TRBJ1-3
ASVSSGNTIY
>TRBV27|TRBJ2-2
ASSLSGTINTGELF
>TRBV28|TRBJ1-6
ASSVGNSPLH
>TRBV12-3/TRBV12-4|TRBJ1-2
ASRSTGNYGYT
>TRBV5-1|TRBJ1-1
ASSLGVLDSMNTEAF
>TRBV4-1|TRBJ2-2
ASSQDRQGAGTGELF
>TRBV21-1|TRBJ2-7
ASLGMGVFYEQY
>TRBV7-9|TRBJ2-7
ASSPGTGKYEQY
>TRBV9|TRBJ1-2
ASSVEGLGGYT